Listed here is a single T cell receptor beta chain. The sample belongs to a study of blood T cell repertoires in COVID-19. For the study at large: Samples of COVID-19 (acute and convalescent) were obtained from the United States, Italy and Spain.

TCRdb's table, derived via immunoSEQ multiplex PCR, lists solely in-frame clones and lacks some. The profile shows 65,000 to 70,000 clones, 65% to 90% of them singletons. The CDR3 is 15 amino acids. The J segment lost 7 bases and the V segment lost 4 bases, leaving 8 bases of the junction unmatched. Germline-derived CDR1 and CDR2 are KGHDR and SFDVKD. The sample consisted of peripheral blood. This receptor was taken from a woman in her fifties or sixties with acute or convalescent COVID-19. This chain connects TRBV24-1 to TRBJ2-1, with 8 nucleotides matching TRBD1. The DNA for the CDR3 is TGTGCCACCAGTGACGCAGGACAGGGTTCAAATGAGCAGTTCTTC. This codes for CATSDAGQGSNEQFF.